The 7 T cell receptor beta chains given below trace back to one sample, sequenced in a study of control samples from healthy donors and cancer patients. Data came from immunoSEQ multiplex PCR; TCRdb stores just in-frame clones and leaves some out. The sample has around 150,000 clones; roughly 94% are singletons. The sample was PBMCs. Source of these receptors: a man aged 55-75 years with colorectal cancer.

V is TRBV4-2 and J is TRBJ2-1; 7 bases agree with TRBD2. Unmatched junction bases numbered 4, after V lost 0 bases and J lost 2 bases. The CDR3 totals 16 residues. Per germline, CDR1 LGHNA and CDR2 YNFKEQ. The CDR3 bases are TGTGCCAGCAGCCAAGATAGGGCGGGGGCCTACAATGAGCAGTTCTTC. Its translation is CASSQDRAGAYNEQFF.

The J gene is TRBJ1-1, the V gene TRBV6-1, with D possibly matching TRBD1 (6 bases). This CDR3 spans 13 amino acids. V lost 2 bases and J 4 bases, leaving 8 bases between the germline ends. Per the germline V gene, CDR1 is MNHNS and CDR2 is SASEGT. The CDR3 nucleotides are TGTGCCAGCAGTGAAAGGGGGGGCACTGAAGCTTTCTTT. This codes for CASSERGGTEAFF.

This chain links TRBV19 with TRBJ1-2; 9 bases agree with TRBD1. Trimming took 1 base from V and 8 from J; bases not matched to a gene: 5. Germline values: CDR1 LNHDA, CDR2 SQIVND (reference sequence). CDR3 length: 14 amino acids. The CDR3 DNA sequence: TGTGCCAGTAGTATAGCAGCGGGACAGGGAGGCTACACCTTC. It codes for CASSIAAGQGGYTF.

This sequence joins TRBV19 and TRBJ1-3; TRBD1 aligns across 7 bases. In germline, CDR1 is LNHDA, CDR2 SQIVND (reference sequence). Trimming at V came to 6 bases and at J to 1 base, leaving 6 bases not matched to a gene. The CDR3 is 15 amino acids. CDR3 nucleotide sequence: TGTGCCAGTAGCGAGACGGGACAGTCTGGAAACACCATATATTTT. Its translation: CASSETGQSGNTIYF.

The chain joins TRBV2 to TRBJ2-3; a possible D gene is TRBD2 (6 bases). V lost 4 bases, J lost 3 bases, and 8 bases lay in between. There are 13 residues in the CDR3. CDR1 SNHLY and CDR2 FYNNEI come from the germline V gene. The CDR3 DNA reads as TGTGCCAGCAGTGGGGACTTTACAGATACGCAGTATTTT. It is translated as CASSGDFTDTQYF.

This chain connects TRBV5-1 to TRBJ1-3; maybe TRBD1 (6 bases). The CDR3 totals 17 residues. Trimming cost V 3 bases and J 4 bases, with 20 bases left between them. Germline V gene lookup returns CDR1 SGHRS and CDR2 YFSETQ. This chain's CDR3 is CASSSDGPTGLGNTIYF. In nucleotides, the CDR3 is TGCGCCAGCAGCTCGGACGGCCCCACAGGGTTGGGAAACACCATATATTTT.

This sequence joins TRBV7-8 and TRBJ2-1, with D perhaps matching TRBD1 (6 bases). Germline loops: CDR1 SGHVS, CDR2 FQNEAQ. Trimming took 5 bases from V and 2 from J, leaving 16 bases between them. The CDR3 totals 16 residues. CDR3 in DNA: TGTGCCAGCAGCCCCGGGCGTGGGGGCCCCTACAATGAGCAGTTCTTC. Protein sequence: CASSPGRGGPYNEQFF.